This T cell receptor beta chain was profiled in a study of glioma-infiltrating T cells after dendritic cell vaccination. On the study more broadly: Samples are from glioblastoma patients in Phase I and II dendritic cell vaccine trials.

The CDR3 is 13 amino acids. The ends lost 6 bases at V and 7 bases at J; junction bases unmatched: 6. Germline values: CDR1 LNHDA, CDR2 SQIVND (reference sequence). Notes on the study in general: The cohort had few patients with full blood and tumor sets. TCR clonality showed no direct relationship with survival.

A remark on this clone: Its antigen remains unidentified.

Input was 2 to 2.5 ug genomic DNA, or all available if less. The data were produced by immunoSEQ multiplex PCR, yet TCRdb's version contains in-frame clones alone and is incomplete. The sample contains roughly 100,000 clones, roughly 79% of which appear only once. This TCR derives from a human donor with glioblastoma. The rearrangement uses TRBV19 and TRBJ1-2; TRBD1 aligns across 9 bases. This sample comprised blood, obtained before dendritic cell vaccination. The CDR3 here is CASSGGTGFGYTF. In nucleotides, the CDR3 is TGTGCCAGTAGCGGTGGGACAGGGTTTGGCTACACCTTC.